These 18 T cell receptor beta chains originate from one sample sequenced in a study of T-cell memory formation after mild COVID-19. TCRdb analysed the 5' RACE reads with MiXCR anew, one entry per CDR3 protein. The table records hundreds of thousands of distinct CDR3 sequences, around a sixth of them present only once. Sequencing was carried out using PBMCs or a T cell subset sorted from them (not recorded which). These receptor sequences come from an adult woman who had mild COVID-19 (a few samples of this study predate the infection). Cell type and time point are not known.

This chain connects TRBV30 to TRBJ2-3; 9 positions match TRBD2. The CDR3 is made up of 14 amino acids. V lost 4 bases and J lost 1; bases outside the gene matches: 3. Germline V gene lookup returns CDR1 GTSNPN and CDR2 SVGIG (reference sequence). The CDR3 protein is CAWNLAGGTDTQYF. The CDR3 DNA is TGTGCCTGGAATTTAGCGGGAGGCACAGATACGCAGTATTTT.

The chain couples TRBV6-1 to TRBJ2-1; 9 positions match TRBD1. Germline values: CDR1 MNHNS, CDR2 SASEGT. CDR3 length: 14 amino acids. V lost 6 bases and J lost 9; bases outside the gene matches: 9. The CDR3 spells CASSSGTGTSEQFF. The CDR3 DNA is TGTGCCAGCAGCTCCGGGACAGGGACCAGTGAGCAGTTCTTC.

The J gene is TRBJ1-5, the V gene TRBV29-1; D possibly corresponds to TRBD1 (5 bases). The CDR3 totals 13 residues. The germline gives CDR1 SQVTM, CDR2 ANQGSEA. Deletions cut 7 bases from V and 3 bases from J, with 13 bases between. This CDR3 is CSALQGFNQPQHF. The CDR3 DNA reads TGCAGCGCCCTGCAGGGTTTCAATCAGCCCCAGCATTTT. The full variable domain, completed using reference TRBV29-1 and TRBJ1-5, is SAVISQKPSRDICQRGTSLTIQCQVDSQVTMMFWYRQQPGQSLTLIATANQGSEATYESGFVIDKFPISRPNLTFSTLTVSNMSPEDSSIYLCSALQGFNQPQHFGDGTRLSIL.

The CDR3 loop is CSVVGQGANNEQFF. CDR3 sequence (DNA): TGCAGCGTTGTAGGCCAGGGGGCGAACAATGAGCAGTTCTTC. J is TRBJ2-1 and V is TRBV29-1; 8 positions match TRBD1. With 4 bases clipped from V and 5 bases from J, the junction kept 7 bases outside the gene matches. This CDR3 has 14 amino acids. Germline CDR1 is SQVTM and CDR2 is ANQGSEA.

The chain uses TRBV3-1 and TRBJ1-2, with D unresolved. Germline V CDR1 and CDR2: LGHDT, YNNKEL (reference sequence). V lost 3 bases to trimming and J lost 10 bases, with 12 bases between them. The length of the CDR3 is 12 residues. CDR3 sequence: CASSHLRRDYTF. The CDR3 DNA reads TGTGCCAGCAGCCATCTCCGGAGGGACTACACCTTC.

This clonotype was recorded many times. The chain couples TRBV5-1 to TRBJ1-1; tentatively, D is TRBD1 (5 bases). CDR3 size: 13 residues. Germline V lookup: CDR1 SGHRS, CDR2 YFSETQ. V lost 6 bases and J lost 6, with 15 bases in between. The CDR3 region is CASTGGAGSEAFF. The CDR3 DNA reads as TGCGCCAGCACCGGAGGGGCAGGGTCTGAAGCTTTCTTT.

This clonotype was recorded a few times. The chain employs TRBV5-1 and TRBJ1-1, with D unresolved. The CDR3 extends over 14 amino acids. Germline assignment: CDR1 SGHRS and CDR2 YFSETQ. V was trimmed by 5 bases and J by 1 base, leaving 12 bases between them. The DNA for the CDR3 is TGCGCCAGCAGTACGAGGCCCCAGAACACTGAAGCTTTCTTT. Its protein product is CASSTRPQNTEAFF.

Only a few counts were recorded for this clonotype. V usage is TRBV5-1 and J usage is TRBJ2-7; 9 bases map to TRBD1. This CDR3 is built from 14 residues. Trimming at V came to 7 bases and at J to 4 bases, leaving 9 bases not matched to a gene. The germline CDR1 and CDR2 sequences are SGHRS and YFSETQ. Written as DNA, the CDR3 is TGCGCCAGCGGTCCGACAGGGGGGAGTTACGAGCAGTACTTC. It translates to CASGPTGGSYEQYF.

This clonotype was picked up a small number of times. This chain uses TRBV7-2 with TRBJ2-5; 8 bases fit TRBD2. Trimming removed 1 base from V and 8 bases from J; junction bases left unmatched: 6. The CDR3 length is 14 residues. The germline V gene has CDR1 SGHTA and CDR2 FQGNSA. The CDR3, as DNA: TGTGCCAGCAGCTTAGGGAGCGGGGGAGGTACCCAGTACTTC. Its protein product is CASSLGSGGGTQYF.

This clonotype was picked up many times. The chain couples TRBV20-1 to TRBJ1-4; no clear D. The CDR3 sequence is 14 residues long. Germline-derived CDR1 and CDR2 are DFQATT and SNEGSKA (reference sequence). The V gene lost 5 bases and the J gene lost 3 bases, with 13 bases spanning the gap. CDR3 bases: TGCAGTGCTCGCCTCGGTGGCGCTAATGAAAAACTGTTTTTT. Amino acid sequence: CSARLGGANEKLFF.

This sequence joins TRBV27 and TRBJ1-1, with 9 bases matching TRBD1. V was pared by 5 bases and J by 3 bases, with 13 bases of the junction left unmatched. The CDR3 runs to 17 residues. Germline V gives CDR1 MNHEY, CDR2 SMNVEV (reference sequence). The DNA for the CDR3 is TGTGCCAGCAGTCAATCCCGGGACAGGGTTTGGGACACTGAAGCTTTCTTT. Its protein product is CASSQSRDRVWDTEAFF.

As DNA, the CDR3 is TGTGCCATCAGTGACTCTCTCGGAACAGGGGGTGATCAGCCCCAGCATTTT. This translates into CAISDSLGTGGDQPQHF. The rearrangement links TRBV10-3 to TRBJ1-5; 8 nucleotides align to TRBD1. V was clipped by 3 bases and J by 5 bases; unmatched bases: 12. The CDR3 runs 17 residues. Germline lookup yields CDR1 ENHRY and CDR2 SYGVKD.

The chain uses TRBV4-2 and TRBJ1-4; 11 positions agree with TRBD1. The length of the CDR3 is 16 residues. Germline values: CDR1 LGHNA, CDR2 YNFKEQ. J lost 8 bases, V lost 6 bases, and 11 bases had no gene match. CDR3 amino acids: CASSFIPGQGGEKLFF. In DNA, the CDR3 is TGTGCCAGCAGTTTTATTCCGGGACAGGGGGGAGAAAAACTGTTTTTT.

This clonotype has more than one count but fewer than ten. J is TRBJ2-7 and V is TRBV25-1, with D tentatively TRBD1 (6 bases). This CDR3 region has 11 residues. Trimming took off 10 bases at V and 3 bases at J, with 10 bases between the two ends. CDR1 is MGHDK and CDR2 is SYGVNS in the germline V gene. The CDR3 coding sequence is TGTGCCACGGGACACCACTACGAGCAGTACTTC. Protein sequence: CATGHHYEQYF.

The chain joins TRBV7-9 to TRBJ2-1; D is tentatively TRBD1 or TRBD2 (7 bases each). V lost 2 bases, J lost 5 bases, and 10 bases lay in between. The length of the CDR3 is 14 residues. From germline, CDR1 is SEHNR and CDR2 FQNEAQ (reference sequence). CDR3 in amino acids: CASSLQGGHNEQFF. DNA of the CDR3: TGTGCCAGCAGCTTACAGGGGGGGCACAATGAGCAGTTCTTC.

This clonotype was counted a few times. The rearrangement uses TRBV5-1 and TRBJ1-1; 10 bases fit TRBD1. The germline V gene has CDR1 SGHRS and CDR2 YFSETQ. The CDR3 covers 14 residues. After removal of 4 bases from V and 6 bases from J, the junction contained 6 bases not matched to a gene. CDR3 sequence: CASSGTGVFAEAFF. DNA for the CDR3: TGCGCCAGCAGCGGGACAGGGGTCTTCGCTGAAGCTTTCTTT.

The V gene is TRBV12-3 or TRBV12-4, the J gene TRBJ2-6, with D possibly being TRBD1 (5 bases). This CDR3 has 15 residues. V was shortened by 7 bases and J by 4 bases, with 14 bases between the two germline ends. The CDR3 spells CASTLAGSGANVLTF. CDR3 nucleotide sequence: TGTGCCAGCACCCTCGCAGGGTCAGGGGCCAACGTCCTGACTTTC.

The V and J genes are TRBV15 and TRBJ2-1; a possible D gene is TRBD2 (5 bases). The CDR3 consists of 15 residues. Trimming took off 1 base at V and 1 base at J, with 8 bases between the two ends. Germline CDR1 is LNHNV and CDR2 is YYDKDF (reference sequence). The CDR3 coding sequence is TGTGCCACCAGCAGAGTAGGGAGTTCCTACAATGAGCAGTTCTTC. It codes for CATSRVGSSYNEQFF. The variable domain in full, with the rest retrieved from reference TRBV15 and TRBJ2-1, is DAMVIQNPRYQVTQFGKPVTLSCSQTLNHNVMYWYQQKSSQAPKLLFHYYDKDFNNEADTPDNFQSRRPNTSFCFLDIRSPGLGDTAMYLCATSRVGSSYNEQFFGPGTRLTVL.